The clone carrying this T cell receptor (beta chain) was detected only once. Its antigen is as yet unknown. Sequencing used immunoSEQ multiplex PCR; TCRdb keeps in-frame clones, though not all of them. The sample has around 30,000 clones; around four fifths are singletons. These data originate in a study of high-grade serous ovarian cancer treatment subgroups. The study, taken as a whole, reports: TCR relatedness rose with neoantigen level and trended with mutation load. Tumors within one patient showed repertoire similarity of roughly 0.11 to 0.79. Only CDR3 was analyzed; CDR1 and CDR2 were not. Without spatial data, bulk sequencing limits insight into HGSC tumor diversity.

Tumor tissue was taken before any definitive surgery or chemotherapy was given. The CDR3 is 13 amino acids. Germline loops: CDR1 LNHDA, CDR2 SQIVND (reference sequence). Trimming took off 3 bases at V and 7 bases at J, with 12 bases between the two ends. The rearrangement joins TRBV19 to TRBJ1-1; tentatively, D is TRBD1 (5 bases). Sequencing was carried out using tumor tissue. The clonotype was recovered from a human donor with high-grade serous ovarian cancer. CDR3 region: CASSMGTQSEAFF. As DNA, the CDR3 is TGTGCCAGTAGTATGGGGACCCAAAGTGAAGCTTTCTTT. The full variable domain, with the rest looked up from reference TRBV19 and TRBJ1-1, is DGGITQSPKYLFRKEGQNVTLSCEQNLNHDAMYWYRQDPGQGLRLIYYSQIVNDFQKGDIAEGYSVSREKKESFPLTVTSAQKNPTAFYLCASSMGTQSEAFFGQGTRLTVV.